Listed here are 26 T cell receptor beta chains from one sample, sequenced in a study of blood T cell repertoires in COVID-19. This table comes from immunoSEQ multiplex PCR, and its TCRdb copy is limited to in-frame clones, with some not included. The sample carries approximately 88,000 clones, 78% recorded once. Sequencing used peripheral blood. All receptors derive from a man between 65 and 85 years old with COVID-19, enrolled during active disease.

The chain is built from TRBV5-5 and TRBJ2-5, with 10 bases lining up with TRBD2. The CDR3 sequence is 15 residues long. CDR1 is SGHKS, CDR2 YYEKEE, per germline (reference sequence). Trimming removed 4 bases from V and 5 bases from J; junction bases left unmatched: 8. CDR3 loop: CASSKASGGSETQYF. The CDR3, as DNA: TGTGCCAGCAGCAAAGCTAGCGGGGGAAGTGAGACCCAGTACTTC.

The chain links TRBV4-3 to TRBJ2-7, with 9 bases aligning to TRBD1. CDR1 is LGHNA, CDR2 YSLEER, per germline. CDR3 length equals 14 residues. Germline trimming cut 3 bases from V and 2 bases from J; bases unmatched to any gene: 2. This CDR3 is CASSQGQGTYEQYF. CDR3 sequence (DNA): TGCGCCAGCAGCCAGGGACAGGGAACCTACGAGCAGTACTTC.

Turning to this clone: The same CDR3 can be traced to other DNA sequences in this sample. The chain links TRBV7-9 to TRBJ1-4; D gene uncertain. The CDR3 totals 14 residues. Trimming removed 4 bases from V and 8 bases from J, with 14 bases in between. Germline CDR1 and CDR2: SEHNR and FQNEAQ (reference sequence). The CDR3 DNA follows: TGTGCCAGCAGCTACACAGCGGACGAAGAAAAACTGTTTTTT. Translated: CASSYTADEEKLFF.

This clone has just a few counts. CDR3 bases: TGTGCCAGCAGCCTTGCGGGGGGCTATGCCTACGAGCAGTACTTC. This gives the protein CASSLAGGYAYEQYF. The genes are TRBV7-9 and TRBJ2-7; 8 bases agree with TRBD2. The CDR3 loop spans 15 amino acids. J gave up 2 bases and V 5 bases, and 8 bases lay outside the gene matches. Germline V gene data show CDR1 as SEHNR and CDR2 as FQNEAQ (reference sequence).

V usage is TRBV7-9 and J usage is TRBJ1-1; D is ambiguous. Germline V gives CDR1 SEHNR, CDR2 FQNEAQ (reference sequence). V lost 5 bases and J 8 bases, leaving 12 bases between the germline ends. This CDR3 has 12 residues. The CDR3 loop is CASSLTPEEAFF. DNA of the CDR3: TGTGCCAGCAGCCTGACTCCGGAGGAAGCTTTCTTT.

This clone came up once. Other DNA sequences within the sample encode an identical CDR3. The CDR3 nucleotides read TGTGCCAGCAGCCTTAGCACAGGGAGATATGGCTACACCTTC. Protein sequence: CASSLSTGRYGYTF. The chain combines TRBV7-2 with TRBJ1-2; possible D gene TRBD1, 6 bases. The CDR3 contains 14 residues. CDR1 and CDR2 from the germline V gene are SGHTA and FQGNSA. Trimming pared 5 bases from V and 5 bases from J, leaving 15 bases between.

The chain employs TRBV7-2 and TRBJ1-6; D may be TRBD1 (5 bases). This CDR3 contains 17 residues. V shed 1 base and J shed 1 base, with 11 bases lying between them. In germline, CDR1 is SGHTA, CDR2 FQGNSA. The CDR3, as DNA: TGTGCCAGCAGCTTAGGGAGTGGGGGGTCCTATAATTCACCCCTCCACTTT. Residues: CASSLGSGGSYNSPLHF.

This clone turned up a few times. The rearrangement joins TRBV11-3 to TRBJ2-2; 7 bases agree with TRBD1. Germline V gene lookup returns CDR1 SGHNT and CDR2 YENEEA. Trimming removed 4 bases from V and 1 base from J; junction bases left unmatched: 3. This CDR3 is built from 15 residues. DNA for the CDR3: TGTGCCAGCAGCTCCAGGACAGGGAACACCGGGGAGCTGTTTTTT. It encodes CASSSRTGNTGELFF.

This clone appeared a single time. The chain uses TRBV9 and TRBJ2-2; D gene unclear. Trimming cost V 5 bases and J 5 bases, with 10 bases left between them. CDR3 size: 13 residues. Per the germline V gene, CDR1 is SGDLS and CDR2 is YYNGEE. CDR3 loop: CASRMESTGELFF. In DNA form, the CDR3 reads TGTGCCAGCAGGATGGAGTCTACCGGGGAGCTGTTTTTT.

This clone was counted a single time. The rearrangement joins TRBV7-6 to TRBJ1-2; D uncertain. With 1 base removed from V and 8 bases from J, the gap between germline ends came to 14 bases. CDR3 size: 14 residues. Per germline, CDR1 SGHVS and CDR2 FNYEAQ. CDR3 loop: CASSLGAGQLGYTF. CDR3 bases: TGTGCCAGCAGCTTAGGGGCCGGCCAGTTGGGCTACACCTTC.

As concerns this clone: One junction end does not reproduce the germline sequence, and a read error may be involved. This chain links TRBV7-2 with TRBJ1-1; 8 nucleotides agree with TRBD1. Germline V gives CDR1 SGHTA, CDR2 FQGNSA. This CDR3 has 17 residues. The CDR3 nucleotides are TGTGCCAGCAGCCTAGCCCCGCTTGGACAGGGCGGCACTGAAGCTTTCTTT. Protein: CASSLAPLGQGGTEAFF.

This chain uses TRBV6-5 with TRBJ2-1; 8 positions agree with TRBD2. In germline, CDR1 is MNHEY, CDR2 SVGAGI. This CDR3 spans 15 amino acids. J lost 0 bases, V lost 7 bases, and 5 bases had no gene match. CDR3 sequence (DNA): TGTGCCAGCAAACTACTAGCGGACTCCTACAATGAGCAGTTCTTC. Its translation: CASKLLADSYNEQFF.

The chain combines TRBV14 with TRBJ2-4, with D possibly matching TRBD2 (6 bases). The CDR3 is made up of 14 amino acids. Trimming took off 4 bases at V and 8 bases at J, with 15 bases between the two ends. Germline V lookup: CDR1 SGHDN, CDR2 FVKESK. DNA for the CDR3: TGTGCCAGCAGCCGCCTCGGCGGGAAGGACATTCAGTACTTC. The encoded protein is CASSRLGGKDIQYF.

This clone was counted between two and nine times. The rearrangement uses TRBV11-3 and TRBJ2-2, with 8 bases identical to TRBD1. The germline V gene encodes CDR1 SGHNT and CDR2 YENEEA. This CDR3 is 16 amino acids long. J was trimmed by 4 bases and V by 5 bases; bases with no gene match: 9. The CDR3 loop is CASSNRGAGSTGELFF. The DNA of the CDR3 is TGTGCCAGCAGCAACAGGGGGGCAGGGAGCACCGGGGAGCTGTTTTTT.

The chain combines TRBV28 with TRBJ1-3; tentative D call: TRBD1 (6 bases). This CDR3 region has 14 residues. The V and J ends lost 1 base and 4 bases respectively, with 8 bases between them. Looked up from germline, CDR1 is MDHEN and CDR2 is SYDVKM. The CDR3 nucleotides are TGTGCCAGCAGTTTATCAGGGGCCGGAAACACCATATATTTT. This translates into CASSLSGAGNTIYF.

CDR3 region: CASSLGHSSSYNEQFF. The CDR3 DNA sequence: TGTGCCAGCAGCTTAGGTCACTCAAGCTCCTACAATGAGCAGTTCTTC. The genes are TRBV7-8 and TRBJ2-1; no clear D gene. The CDR3 loop spans 16 amino acids. With 1 base removed from V and 0 bases from J, the gap between germline ends came to 10 bases. Germline V gives CDR1 SGHVS, CDR2 FQNEAQ.

The chain carries TRBV13 and TRBJ1-3; TRBD1 aligns across 7 bases. Germline CDR1 reads PRHDT; CDR2 reads FYEKMQ (reference sequence). With 1 base clipped from V and 6 bases from J, the junction kept 3 bases outside the gene matches. The CDR3 runs to 14 residues. The chain's CDR3 is CASSLAQGLNTIYF. CDR3 coding DNA: TGTGCCAGCAGCTTAGCACAGGGGCTAAACACCATATATTTT.

The chain joins TRBV5-1 to TRBJ1-3, with 7 bases identical to TRBD1. The CDR3 consists of 17 residues. V trimming: 0 bases; J trimming: 2 bases; junction bases outside the gene matches: 8. Germline CDR1 and CDR2: SGHRS and YFSETQ. As DNA, the CDR3 is TGCGCCAGCAGCTTGGGGGTAGGGGGCCTAGCTGGAAACACCATATATTTT. It encodes CASSLGVGGLAGNTIYF.

This clone was detected a few times. The V gene is TRBV11-2, the J gene TRBJ1-1; TRBD1 agrees at 8 bases. Germline trimming cut 5 bases from V and 0 bases from J; bases unmatched to any gene: 5. Germline CDR1 and CDR2: SGHAT and FQNNGV. CDR3 size: 15 residues. CDR3 nucleotides: TGTGCCAGCAGCCGATTGGGACAGGTGAACACTGAAGCTTTCTTT. Protein: CASSRLGQVNTEAFF.

This rearrangement joins TRBV7-2 to TRBJ2-3; 7 nucleotides match TRBD2. The CDR3 covers 17 residues. In germline, CDR1 is SGHTA, CDR2 FQGNSA. The ends lost 3 bases at V and 2 bases at J; junction bases unmatched: 11. The CDR3 reads CASSFRESGVITDTQYF. The DNA of the CDR3 is TGTGCCAGCAGCTTTCGGGAAAGCGGGGTTATCACAGATACGCAGTATTTT.

The chain recombines TRBV4-3 with TRBJ1-1; D is uncertain. Germline V gene sequence: CDR1 LGHNA, CDR2 YSLEER. The CDR3 is 13 residues long. Trimming removed 0 bases from V and 7 bases from J, with 9 bases in between. CDR3 DNA sequence: TGCGCCAGCAGCCAAGAAGACGGACTTGAAGCTTTCTTT. The encoded protein is CASSQEDGLEAFF.

This clone was recorded only once. This chain links TRBV4-3 with TRBJ2-1, with D perhaps matching TRBD2 (5 bases). The CDR3 sequence is 15 residues long. Trimming took off 0 bases at V and 9 bases at J, with 15 bases between the two ends. Per germline, CDR1 LGHNA and CDR2 YSLEER. DNA for the CDR3: TGCGCCAGCAGCCAAGATCAAATAGCCCGGGGTGAGCAGTTCTTC. Translating gives CASSQDQIARGEQFF.

This chain links TRBV19 with TRBJ1-1, with D tentatively TRBD1 (6 bases). Germline lookup yields CDR1 LNHDA and CDR2 SQIVND (reference sequence). This CDR3 comprises 13 residues. V lost 8 bases, J lost 1 base, and 11 bases lay in between. The CDR3 sequence: CASRQAQNTEAFF. CDR3 DNA: TGTGCCAGTCGACAGGCTCAGAACACTGAAGCTTTCTTT.

This clone was recorded many times. The chain couples TRBV5-6 to TRBJ2-7, with TRBD1 as a possible D gene (5 bases). V gave up 3 bases and J gave up 6 bases, with 16 bases separating them. The CDR3 consists of 14 residues. Germline assignment: CDR1 SGHDT and CDR2 YYEEEE. CDR3 protein: CASSSAAGSGEQYF. The CDR3 DNA sequence: TGTGCCAGCAGCTCTGCGGCAGGGTCGGGCGAGCAGTACTTC.

V gene TRBV11-1 combines with J gene TRBJ1-2; 10 bases line up with TRBD1. The CDR3 consists of 14 residues. V shed 5 bases, J shed 6 bases, and the junction held 6 bases outside the gene matches. Germline loops: CDR1 SGHAT, CDR2 FQDESV (reference sequence). The CDR3 reads CASSKRDRGNGYTF. CDR3 nucleotide sequence: TGTGCCAGCAGCAAAAGGGACAGGGGCAATGGCTACACCTTC.

The chain employs TRBV9 and TRBJ2-3, with 7 bases lining up with TRBD2. The CDR3 loop spans 14 amino acids. V shed 3 bases and J 5 bases; nucleotides not matched to a gene: 6. The germline gives CDR1 SGDLS, CDR2 YYNGEE. The CDR3: CASSGEGRGDTQYF. In nucleotides, the CDR3 is TGTGCCAGCAGCGGGGAGGGGAGGGGAGATACGCAGTATTTT.